This paragraph covers one TCR beta chain sequence. This specimen comes from a study of cytomegalovirus exposure and HLA in healthy donors. Libraries were prepared by immunoSEQ multiplex PCR; TCRdb keeps only in-frame clonotypes and omits some of them. The sample holds around 170,000 clones; around 90% are singletons and the top ten take under 3%. CDR1 is MRHNA, CDR2 SNTAGT, per germline. This CDR3 spans 13 amino acids. V was shortened by 8 bases and J by 5 bases, with 13 bases between the two germline ends. The rearrangement uses TRBV6-4 and TRBJ1-5; D not certain. This receptor was obtained from a man aged 18 to 30 in good health and CMV-seronegative. Input material: PBMCs. The CDR3 is CASSPQGDQPQHF. CDR3 bases: TGTGCCAGCTCCCCACAAGGAGATCAGCCCCAGCATTTT.